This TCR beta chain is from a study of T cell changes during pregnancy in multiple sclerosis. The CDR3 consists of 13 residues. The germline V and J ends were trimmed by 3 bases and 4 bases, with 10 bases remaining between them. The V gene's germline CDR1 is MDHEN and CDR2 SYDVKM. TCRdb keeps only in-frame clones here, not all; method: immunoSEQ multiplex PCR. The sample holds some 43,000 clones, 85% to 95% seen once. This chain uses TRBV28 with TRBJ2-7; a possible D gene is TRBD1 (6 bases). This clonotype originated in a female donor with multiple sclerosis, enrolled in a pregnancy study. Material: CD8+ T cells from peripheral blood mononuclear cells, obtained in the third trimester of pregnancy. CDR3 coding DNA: TGTGCCAGCAGTTTCCCCAGGGGTTACGAGCAGTACTTC. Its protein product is CASSFPRGYEQYF.